This T cell receptor beta chain was recovered during a study of early T cells in non-severe SARS-CoV-2 infection. Whole-study context: Sequenced bulk RNA came from whole blood that was unsorted, and chains were unpaired.

V lost 10 bases to trimming and J lost 3 bases, with 15 bases between them. This CDR3 comprises 13 residues. CDR1 is MNHEY, CDR2 SVGEGT, per germline. TCRdb passed the 5' RACE reads through MiXCR, listing each CDR3 protein once. The sample has about 26,000 distinct CDR3 sequences; 4.5% to 6% are singletons. This chain joins TRBV6-2 or TRBV6-3 and TRBJ1-1; possibly TRBD1 for D (5 bases). This sequence was found in an adult who was a healthcare worker with PCR-confirmed SARS-CoV-2 infection or an uninfected control (not recorded which). What was sequenced was whole blood. The CDR3 DNA reads as TGTGCCATCCAGCTACGGGGGGACACTGAAGCTTTCTTT. Its protein is CAIQLRGDTEAFF.